This is a list of T cell receptor beta chains from one sample in a study of blood T cell repertoires in COVID-19. TCRdb's copy holds only in-frame clones and misses some; the assay was immunoSEQ multiplex PCR. The data show roughly 290,000 clones, about 85% seen once. Sequencing used peripheral blood. Source of these receptors: a human donor with COVID-19, enrolled during active disease. The donor label of this sample is uncertain. Each CDR3 is given with its conserved first and last residue. The D gene is left open where the match is weak. Clone size is not always given. Where it is, it says once, few, many or a class for expanded clones.

v_call: TRBV2
j_call: TRBJ1-1
d_call: NA
clone_size: NA
cdr3_aa: CASSEGRHSTTEAFF
cdr3_nt: TGTGCCAGCAGTGAAGGTCGACACTCAACGACTGAAGCTTTCTTT

v_call: TRBV20-1
j_call: TRBJ2-1
d_call: NA
clone_size: NA
cdr3_aa: CSAYPNEQFF
cdr3_nt: TGCAGTGCTTATCCGAATGAGCAGTTCTTC

v_call: TRBV11-3
j_call: TRBJ2-3
d_call: TRBD1
clone_size: NA
cdr3_aa: CASSLRAGQDNTQYF
cdr3_nt: TGTGCCAGCAGCCTCCGAGCCGGACAGGACAATACGCAGTATTTT

v_call: TRBV24-1
j_call: TRBJ2-1
d_call: TRBD2
clone_size: few
cdr3_aa: CATSDLGTSGYNEQFF
cdr3_nt: TGTGCCACCAGTGATTTGGGGACTAGCGGTTACAATGAGCAGTTCTTC

v_call: TRBV5-6
j_call: TRBJ2-3
d_call: TRBD1
clone_size: NA
cdr3_aa: CASSRTGGLSGTDTQYF
cdr3_nt: TGTGCCAGCAGCCGCACAGGGGGCTTAAGTGGCACAGATACGCAGTATTTT

v_call: TRBV28
j_call: TRBJ1-2
d_call: TRBD1
clone_size: NA
cdr3_aa: CASSYGTGKPYGYTF
cdr3_nt: TGTGCCAGCAGTTACGGGACAGGGAAGCCCTATGGCTACACCTTC

v_call: TRBV28
j_call: TRBJ1-5
d_call: NA
clone_size: NA
cdr3_aa: CASSPGGEGNQPQHF
cdr3_nt: TGTGCCAGCAGTCCCGGGGGGGAGGGCAATCAGCCCCAGCATTTT

v_call: TRBV27
j_call: TRBJ2-7
d_call: TRBD2
clone_size: many
cdr3_aa: CASSLASGSPPKEQYF
cdr3_nt: TGTGCCAGCAGCCTCGCTAGCGGGAGCCCCCCGAAAGAGCAGTACTTC

v_call: TRBV6-5
j_call: TRBJ1-5
d_call: NA
clone_size: NA
cdr3_aa: CASSYSRNGEPQHF
cdr3_nt: TGTGCCAGCAGTTACTCGCGGAATGGAGAGCCCCAGCATTTT

v_call: TRBV11-2
j_call: TRBJ1-2
d_call: NA
clone_size: NA
cdr3_aa: CASSSGRGLGYTF
cdr3_nt: TGTGCCAGCAGTTCGGGTCGAGGTTTAGGCTACACCTTC

v_call: TRBV30
j_call: TRBJ2-7
d_call: TRBD2
clone_size: NA
cdr3_aa: CAWTGLAGIDEQYF
cdr3_nt: TGTGCCTGGACCGGACTAGCGGGTATCGACGAGCAGTACTTC

v_call: TRBV3-1/TRBV3-2
j_call: TRBJ1-1
d_call: TRBD1
clone_size: NA
cdr3_aa: CASSQVYMTGAPNTEAFF
cdr3_nt: TGTGCCAGCAGCCAAGTTTATATGACAGGGGCTCCGAACACTGAAGCTTTCTTT

v_call: TRBV2
j_call: TRBJ1-2
d_call: TRBD1
clone_size: NA
cdr3_aa: CASCSTGGYGYTF
cdr3_nt: TGTGCCAGCTGTTCGACAGGGGGCTATGGCTACACCTTC

v_call: TRBV5-4
j_call: TRBJ1-3
d_call: NA
clone_size: NA
cdr3_aa: CASSPDLTGTGNTIYF
cdr3_nt: TGTGCCAGCAGCCCAGACCTAACAGGGACTGGAAACACCATATATTTT

v_call: TRBV12-3/TRBV12-4
j_call: TRBJ1-2
d_call: NA
clone_size: NA
cdr3_aa: CASSLLYYGYTF
cdr3_nt: TGTGCCAGCAGTTTACTGTACTATGGCTACACCTTC

v_call: TRBV27
j_call: TRBJ2-1
d_call: TRBD2
clone_size: NA
cdr3_aa: CASSLNGLAGVNEQFF
cdr3_nt: TGTGCCAGCAGTTTAAACGGACTAGCGGGAGTGAATGAGCAGTTCTTC

v_call: TRBV7-2
j_call: TRBJ1-2
d_call: TRBD1
clone_size: NA
cdr3_aa: CASSLVGTGTLYGYTF
cdr3_nt: TGTGCCAGCAGCTTAGTGGGGACAGGGACCCTCTATGGCTACACCTTC

v_call: TRBV5-6
j_call: TRBJ2-7
d_call: NA
clone_size: NA
cdr3_aa: CASSSSSYEQYF
cdr3_nt: TGTGCCAGCAGCTCGAGCTCCTACGAGCAGTACTTC

v_call: TRBV7-8
j_call: TRBJ2-7
d_call: TRBD2
clone_size: NA
cdr3_aa: CASSLVTTSGSGEQYF
cdr3_nt: TGTGCCAGCAGCTTAGTGACAACTAGCGGGAGTGGTGAGCAGTACTTC

v_call: TRBV3-1/TRBV3-2
j_call: TRBJ2-2
d_call: TRBD2
clone_size: NA
cdr3_aa: CASSPGLAGGANTGELFF
cdr3_nt: TGTGCCAGCAGCCCGGGACTAGCGGGAGGAGCGAACACCGGGGAGCTGTTTTTT

v_call: TRBV29-1
j_call: TRBJ2-7
d_call: TRBD2
clone_size: NA
cdr3_aa: CSVSQAGGGEQYF
cdr3_nt: TGCAGCGTTTCTCAAGCGGGAGGGGGGGAGCAGTACTTC

v_call: TRBV7-2
j_call: TRBJ2-7
d_call: NA
clone_size: few
cdr3_aa: CASSVTLSGHYEQYF
cdr3_nt: TGTGCCAGCAGCGTAACTCTTAGCGGTCACTACGAGCAGTACTTC

v_call: TRBV24-1
j_call: TRBJ1-2
d_call: NA
clone_size: NA
cdr3_aa: CATILASNTINLFNYGYTF
cdr3_nt: TGTGCCACCATCTTAGCGTCGAACACCATTAACCTATTTAACTATGGCTACACCTTC

v_call: TRBV15
j_call: TRBJ2-7
d_call: TRBD1
clone_size: few
cdr3_aa: CATAGQGLGEQYF
cdr3_nt: TGTGCCACCGCTGGACAGGGGTTGGGTGAGCAGTACTTC

v_call: TRBV11-3
j_call: TRBJ1-3
d_call: NA
clone_size: NA
cdr3_aa: CASSPDPGNNGNTIYF
cdr3_nt: TGTGCCAGCAGTCCCGACCCCGGGAATAACGGAAACACCATATATTTT

v_call: TRBV4-1
j_call: TRBJ1-6
d_call: NA
clone_size: NA
cdr3_aa: CASSQDLIRADSPLHF
cdr3_nt: TGCGCCAGCAGCCAAGATCTAATCAGGGCGGATTCACCCCTCCACTTT

v_call: TRBV19
j_call: TRBJ2-7
d_call: NA
clone_size: NA
cdr3_aa: CASSIGRPTASYEQYF
cdr3_nt: TGTGCCAGTAGTATCGGCAGGCCCACCGCCTCCTACGAGCAGTACTTC

v_call: TRBV19
j_call: TRBJ1-6
d_call: NA
clone_size: NA
cdr3_aa: CASSTPGGRAALHF
cdr3_nt: TGTGCCAGTAGTACCCCCGGGGGACGGGCGGCCCTCCACTTT

v_call: TRBV6-1
j_call: TRBJ2-7
d_call: TRBD2
clone_size: NA
cdr3_aa: CASSERAGLLAGGYYEQYF
cdr3_nt: TGTGCCAGCAGTGAAAGGGCAGGGCTACTAGCGGGAGGGTACTACGAGCAGTACTTC

v_call: TRBV4-1
j_call: TRBJ1-1
d_call: TRBD1
clone_size: few
cdr3_aa: CASSQDSQGARATEAFF
cdr3_nt: TGCGCCAGCAGCCAAGATTCTCAGGGGGCTAGAGCAACTGAAGCTTTCTTT

v_call: TRBV9
j_call: TRBJ1-5
d_call: NA
clone_size: NA
cdr3_aa: CASSTQGSNQPQHF
cdr3_nt: TGTGCCAGCAGCACACAGGGTTCCAATCAGCCCCAGCATTTT

v_call: TRBV30
j_call: TRBJ2-1
d_call: TRBD2
clone_size: NA
cdr3_aa: CAWSVRGRLDNEQFF
cdr3_nt: TGTGCCTGGAGTGTACGCGGGAGGCTGGACAATGAGCAGTTCTTC

v_call: TRBV15
j_call: TRBJ1-5
d_call: NA
clone_size: NA
cdr3_aa: CATSTHLGVSNQPQHF
cdr3_nt: TGTGCCACCAGCACACACTTGGGCGTAAGCAATCAGCCCCAGCATTTT

v_call: TRBV27
j_call: TRBJ1-1
d_call: TRBD1
clone_size: once
cdr3_aa: CASSLWTGTGNTEAFF
cdr3_nt: TGTGCCAGCAGTCTCTGGACAGGGACGGGGAACACTGAAGCTTTCTTT

v_call: TRBV28
j_call: TRBJ2-1
d_call: TRBD2
clone_size: once
cdr3_aa: CATRPSGRGHEQFF
cdr3_nt: TGTGCCACCAGACCTAGCGGGAGGGGCCATGAGCAGTTCTTC

v_call: TRBV19
j_call: TRBJ2-1
d_call: TRBD2
clone_size: NA
cdr3_aa: CASSHGGRENNEQFF
cdr3_nt: TGTGCCAGTAGTCATGGGGGGAGGGAAAACAATGAGCAGTTCTTC

v_call: TRBV19
j_call: TRBJ1-2
d_call: NA
clone_size: NA
cdr3_aa: CASTSGYGVNYGYTF
cdr3_nt: TGTGCCAGTACGTCAGGGTATGGTGTTAACTATGGCTACACCTTC

v_call: TRBV6-5
j_call: TRBJ2-7
d_call: TRBD2
clone_size: NA
cdr3_aa: CASSPYASGVYEQYF
cdr3_nt: TGTGCCAGCAGCCCCTACGCTAGCGGGGTATACGAGCAGTACTTC

v_call: TRBV5-6
j_call: TRBJ2-1
d_call: NA
clone_size: NA
cdr3_aa: CASSLVGQYNEQFF
cdr3_nt: TGTGCCAGCAGCTTGGTGGGGCAGTACAATGAGCAGTTCTTC

v_call: TRBV18
j_call: TRBJ2-3
d_call: TRBD1
clone_size: NA
cdr3_aa: CASSPLGGEEGTQYF
cdr3_nt: TGTGCCAGCTCACCATTAGGGGGCGAAGAGGGTACGCAGTATTTT

v_call: TRBV28
j_call: TRBJ2-7
d_call: TRBD1
clone_size: NA
cdr3_aa: CASKTGTYEQYF
cdr3_nt: TGTGCCAGCAAGACAGGGACCTACGAGCAGTACTTC

v_call: TRBV10-1
j_call: TRBJ2-7
d_call: TRBD2
clone_size: NA
cdr3_aa: CASSESGAYEQYF
cdr3_nt: TGCGCCAGCAGTGAGAGCGGGGCCTACGAGCAGTACTTC

v_call: TRBV7-8
j_call: TRBJ1-5
d_call: NA
clone_size: NA
cdr3_aa: CASTPARGASNQPQHF
cdr3_nt: TGTGCCAGCACCCCAGCCCGGGGAGCGAGCAATCAGCCCCAGCATTTT

v_call: TRBV29-1
j_call: TRBJ2-1
d_call: TRBD2
clone_size: NA
cdr3_aa: CSVPWDSGRAQFF
cdr3_nt: TGCAGCGTTCCGTGGGATAGCGGGAGGGCTCAGTTCTTC

v_call: TRBV2
j_call: TRBJ2-2
d_call: TRBD1
clone_size: NA
cdr3_aa: CASSERQGRTGELFF
cdr3_nt: TGTGCCAGCAGTGAAAGACAGGGACGCACCGGGGAGCTGTTTTTT

v_call: TRBV9
j_call: TRBJ2-5
d_call: TRBD1
clone_size: NA
cdr3_aa: CASSVEPGTGETQYF
cdr3_nt: TGTGCCAGCAGCGTAGAACCCGGGACAGGAGAGACCCAGTACTTC

v_call: TRBV6-4
j_call: TRBJ1-2
d_call: NA
clone_size: NA
cdr3_aa: CASSDHVGSYGYTF
cdr3_nt: TGTGCCAGCAGTGACCACGTGGGGAGCTATGGCTACACCTTC

v_call: TRBV29-1
j_call: TRBJ1-4
d_call: NA
clone_size: NA
cdr3_aa: CSVSTSEKLFF
cdr3_nt: TGCAGCGTATCAACCAGTGAAAAACTGTTTTTT

v_call: TRBV3-1/TRBV3-2
j_call: TRBJ2-7
d_call: TRBD1
clone_size: NA
cdr3_aa: CASSKDRGLSYEQYF
cdr3_nt: TGTGCCAGCAGCAAAGACAGGGGGCTTTCCTACGAGCAGTACTTC

v_call: TRBV3-1/TRBV3-2
j_call: TRBJ2-5
d_call: TRBD2
clone_size: few
cdr3_aa: CASSPGLAGGLGETQYF
cdr3_nt: TGTGCCAGCAGCCCCGGACTAGCGGGAGGATTAGGGGAGACCCAGTACTTC

v_call: TRBV28
j_call: TRBJ1-4
d_call: NA
clone_size: once
cdr3_aa: CASSLANRNNEKLFF
cdr3_nt: TGTGCCAGCAGTTTGGCCAACAGGAATAATGAAAAACTGTTTTTT

v_call: TRBV20-1
j_call: TRBJ1-1
d_call: NA
clone_size: NA
cdr3_aa: CSARGTEEAFF
cdr3_nt: TGCAGTGCTAGAGGGACAGAAGAAGCTTTCTTT

v_call: TRBV28
j_call: TRBJ2-7
d_call: NA
clone_size: few
cdr3_aa: CASRGGGNHYEQYF
cdr3_nt: TGTGCCAGCAGGGGGGGAGGAAATCACTACGAGCAGTACTTC

v_call: TRBV11-3
j_call: TRBJ2-3
d_call: TRBD2
clone_size: NA
cdr3_aa: CASSPAGGRGTDTQYF
cdr3_nt: TGTGCCAGCAGCCCAGCGGGAGGGAGGGGCACAGATACGCAGTATTTT

v_call: TRBV7-8
j_call: TRBJ1-2
d_call: NA
clone_size: few
cdr3_aa: CASSFAGERDYTF
cdr3_nt: TGTGCCAGCAGTTTCGCCGGTGAGCGTGACTACACCTTC

v_call: TRBV7-2
j_call: TRBJ1-5
d_call: TRBD1
clone_size: NA
cdr3_aa: CASSEQGRNQPQHF
cdr3_nt: TGTGCCAGCAGCGAACAGGGGCGCAATCAGCCCCAGCATTTT